This T cell receptor (beta chain) appears in the sequencing data of a study of cytomegalovirus exposure and HLA in healthy donors. Germline-derived CDR1 and CDR2 are DFQATT and SNEGSKA (reference sequence). The CDR3 covers 10 residues. PCR employed 60 Vbeta and 13 Jbeta primers. This table comes from immunoSEQ multiplex PCR, and its TCRdb copy is limited to in-frame clones, with some not included. This repertoire shows about 110,000 clones, roughly four fifths found once; its top ten account for about 1.6%. Overall study results and limits: Diagnosis of cytomegalovirus status made by the classifier reportedly showed high specificity and sensitivity. Per a prior analysis, the majority of TCR beta V segments were productive roughly 90% or roughly 30% of the time.

As for this clone: Antigen: not known. The germline gene is not matched at one end of the junction; a read error may be the cause.

This sequence joins TRBV20-1 and TRBJ2-1, with D possibly matching TRBD1 (5 bases). Source material: PBMCs. This TCR was sampled from a man aged 45-65 years in good health and CMV-seronegative. In DNA, the CDR3 is TGCAGTGCCACATATAAGGGGTCGGTCTTC. Its translation: CSATYKGSVF.